The 32 T cell receptor beta chains below were found in one sample sequenced in a study of naive and memory T cell subsets (dated by TCRdb to about 2017). The library was produced with 5' RACE. Sequencing took place on an Illumina MiSeq. The ligated cDNA was amplified in four rounds of PCR with nested alpha and beta constant region primers together with the SP2 primer. Clones were called with MiXCR by TCRdb after fastp trimmed the public reads at Q25, and only in-frame beta chains were retained. Each entry merges the rows of one CDR3 protein and shows their most common DNA and genes. This sample holds roughly 62,000 distinct CDR3 sequences; approximately 6.6% were observed only once. In total, the top ten clones hold 9% to 10% of the sample. A robust, sensitive protocol for the amplification, sequencing and analysis of TCRs was described in the study, in which 3' ligation of a UMI-containing oligonucleotide to TCR cDNA was used.

Receptors originate from a male donor in good health.

About this clonotype itself: A much larger clone sits a single nucleotide away, making a read error possible. This chain joins TRBV7-6 and TRBJ2-7, with D uncertain. Germline values: CDR1 SGHVS, CDR2 FNYEAQ. This CDR3 contains 12 residues. CDR3 protein: CASILTGYEQYF. In DNA, the CDR3 is TGTGCCAGCATCTTAACGGGCTACGAGCAGTACTTC. The variable domain in full, completed from reference TRBV7-6 and TRBJ2-7, reads GAGVSQSPRYKVTKRGQDVALRCDPISGHVSLYWYRQALGQGPEFLTYFNYEAQQDKSGLPNDRFSAERPEGSISTLTIQRTEQRDSAMYRCASILTGYEQYFGPGTRLTVT.

The CDR3 here is CASSLPRGRGYEQFF. The CDR3 nucleotides read TGTGCCAGCAGCTTACCCCGGGGCAGGGGGTATGAGCAGTTCTTC. This chain connects TRBV11-2 to TRBJ2-1; 7 bases align to TRBD1. The CDR3 length is 15 residues. V lost 2 bases and J lost 8; bases outside the gene matches: 9. Germline CDR1 reads SGHAT; CDR2 reads FQNNGV.

This sequence joins TRBV5-1 and TRBJ2-3; possibly TRBD2 for D (5 bases). Trimming left V 1 base short and J 0 bases short, with 12 bases between. Germline values: CDR1 SGHRS, CDR2 YFSETQ. CDR3 length: 16 amino acids. In DNA form, the CDR3 reads TGCGCCAGCAGCTTGTTCGAGGGTTCTAGCACAGATACGCAGTATTTT. This sequence encodes CASSLFEGSSTDTQYF.

This clonotype was counted only a few times. The rearrangement links TRBV18 to TRBJ1-1; no reliable D call. The CDR3 is 17 residues long. V was clipped by 2 bases and J by 1 base, with 17 bases between them. Germline CDR1 and CDR2: KGHSH and LQKENI. The CDR3 protein is CASSPTAGGNKNTEAFF. The CDR3 DNA is TGTGCCAGCTCACCAACGGCGGGAGGGAACAAGAACACTGAAGCTTTCTTT.

This clonotype is classed as medium-sized. The chain carries TRBV20-1 and TRBJ2-1; 11 nucleotides line up with TRBD2. Trimming cost V 0 bases and J 7 bases; bases outside gene matches: 11. Germline V gives CDR1 DFQATT, CDR2 SNEGSKA (reference sequence). The CDR3 sequence is 17 residues long. CDR3 region: CSARDAKLAGAGNEQFF. The CDR3 DNA follows: TGCAGTGCTAGAGACGCCAAACTAGCGGGGGCTGGTAATGAGCAGTTCTTC.

This clonotype was counted ten times or more. J is TRBJ2-4 and V is TRBV3-1, with 11 bases lining up with TRBD1. V was clipped by 6 bases and J by 8 bases; unmatched bases: 9. The CDR3 consists of 15 residues. Germline CDR1 is LGHDT and CDR2 is YNNKEL (reference sequence). CDR3 residues: CASRAGQGANYIQYF. CDR3 sequence (DNA): TGTGCCAGCAGAGCAGGACAGGGGGCGAATTACATTCAGTACTTC. Looking up the rest from reference TRBV3-1 and TRBJ2-4 gives the full variable domain: DTAVSQTPKYLVTQMGNDKSIKCEQNLGHDTMYWYKQDSKKFLKIMFSYNNKELIINETVPNRFSPKSPDKAHLNLHINSLELGDSAVYFCASRAGQGANYIQYFGAGTRLSVL.

The chain employs TRBV12-5 and TRBJ1-5; D unclear. V dropped 1 base and J dropped 3 bases, with 4 bases sitting between them. From germline, CDR1 is LGHNT and CDR2 FRNRAP. This CDR3 spans 13 amino acids. CDR3 region: CASGLALNQPQHF. The CDR3 DNA is TGTGCTAGTGGTTTGGCCCTCAATCAGCCCCAGCATTTT. The entire variable domain, with the rest obtained from reference TRBV12-5 and TRBJ1-5, is as follows: DARVTQTPRHKVTEMGQEVTMRCQPILGHNTVFWYRQTMMQGLELLAYFRNRAPLDDSGMPKDRFSAEMPDATLATLKIQPSEPRDSAVYFCASGLALNQPQHFGDGTRLSIL.

Many counts were recorded for this clonotype. The CDR3 loop reads CASSDQDSKTDTQYF. The DNA of the CDR3 is TGTGCCAGCAGCGACCAGGACAGTAAGACAGATACGCAGTATTTT. The V and J genes are TRBV9 and TRBJ2-3, with D maybe TRBD1 (6 bases). Trimming left V 3 bases short and J 3 bases short, with 14 bases between. Germline CDR1 SGDLS, CDR2 YYNGEE. The CDR3 consists of 15 residues.

This clonotype was seen repeatedly, ten times or more. The genes are TRBV2 and TRBJ2-1, with 10 bases matching TRBD1. Germline V gives CDR1 SNHLY, CDR2 FYNNEI. V gave up 7 bases and J gave up 8 bases; unmatched junction bases: 8. There are 14 residues in the CDR3. The CDR3 DNA is TGTGCCAGCACCCCGGACAGGGGGTTCGATGAGCAGTTCTTC. Its protein is CASTPDRGFDEQFF.

In its sample, this clonotype was seen a few times. This chain links TRBV18 with TRBJ2-7; D uncertain. CDR3 length equals 15 residues. Looked up from germline, CDR1 is KGHSH and CDR2 is LQKENI. Trimming took 3 bases from V and 4 from J, leaving 16 bases between them. The CDR3 spells CASSPRAEPLYEQYF. CDR3 DNA sequence: TGTGCCAGCTCACCCCGTGCGGAGCCCCTTTACGAGCAGTACTTC.

The table lists this clonotype with many counts. This rearrangement joins TRBV7-2 to TRBJ2-2; weak D call: TRBD2 (6 bases). This CDR3 has 15 residues. V lost 3 bases and J 0 bases, leaving 8 bases between the germline ends. CDR1 and CDR2 (germline): SGHTA, FQGNSA. CDR3 in amino acids: CASSLGTPNTGELFF. As DNA, the CDR3 is TGTGCCAGCAGCTTGGGGACTCCGAACACCGGGGAGCTGTTTTTT. The full variable domain, completed using reference TRBV7-2 and TRBJ2-2, is GAGVSQSPSNKVTEKGKDVELRCDPISGHTALYWYRQSLGQGLEFLIYFQGNSAPDKSGLPSDRFSAERTGGSVSTLTIQRTQQEDSAVYLCASSLGTPNTGELFFGEGSRLTVL.

This clonotype was counted at least ten times. The genes are TRBV3-1 and TRBJ2-7; D may be TRBD1 (5 bases). Trimming shortened V by 0 bases and J by 2 bases, and 14 bases separated the two germline ends. This CDR3 contains 16 residues. Germline CDR1 is LGHDT and CDR2 is YNNKEL (reference sequence). This CDR3 reads CASSQDLAGSPYEQYF. For the CDR3, the DNA is TGTGCCAGCAGCCAAGATCTGGCAGGGTCCCCCTACGAGCAGTACTTC.

The V gene is TRBV12-5, the J gene TRBJ2-2; D is unresolved. The germline gives CDR1 LGHNT, CDR2 FRNRAP. CDR3 length: 14 residues. The germline V and J ends were trimmed by 1 base and 1 base, with 4 bases remaining between them. CDR3 loop: CASGLGGNTGELFF. The CDR3 DNA reads as TGTGCTAGTGGTTTGGGCGGGAACACCGGGGAGCTGTTTTTT.

This clonotype was counted many times. The rearrangement links TRBV6-6 to TRBJ2-7; 7 positions match TRBD1. This CDR3 region has 13 residues. Unmatched junction bases numbered 2, after V lost 2 bases and J lost 4 bases. Germline CDR1 MNHNY, CDR2 SVGAGI (reference sequence). CDR3 DNA: TGTGCCAGCAGTTACGGGACAGATTACGAGCAGTACTTC. This encodes CASSYGTDYEQYF.

Ten or more counts support this clonotype. The chain is built from TRBV19 and TRBJ1-1; perhaps TRBD1 as D (5 bases). Looked up from germline, CDR1 is LNHDA and CDR2 is SQIVND (reference sequence). V lost 1 base, J lost 1 base, and 10 bases lay in between. The CDR3 length is 15 residues. DNA of the CDR3: TGTGCCAGTAGTATAGTGGAAGGGACGAACACTGAAGCTTTCTTT. Protein: CASSIVEGTNTEAFF.

This clonotype was found a few times. The rearrangement links TRBV5-5 to TRBJ1-5; D ambiguous. Trimming shortened V by 0 bases and J by 2 bases, and 6 bases separated the two germline ends. The CDR3 covers 14 residues. Germline CDR1 and CDR2: SGHKS and YYEKEE (reference sequence). DNA of the CDR3: TGTGCCAGCAGCTTGGAGACTGGCAATCAGCCCCAGCATTTT. Translated: CASSLETGNQPQHF. The entire variable domain, with the rest obtained from reference TRBV5-5 and TRBJ1-5, is as follows: DAGVTQSPTHLIKTRGQQVTLRCSPISGHKSVSWYQQVLGQGPQFIFQYYEKEERGRGNFPDRFSARQFPNYSSELNVNALLLGDSALYLCASSLETGNQPQHFGDGTRLSIL.

V and J are TRBV7-9 and TRBJ1-5; weak D call: TRBD1 (6 bases). The V end lost 0 bases, the J end lost 4 bases, and 13 bases lay between the germline ends. The CDR3 has 16 residues. The V gene's germline CDR1 is SEHNR and CDR2 FQNEAQ (reference sequence). CDR3 DNA: TGTGCCAGCAGCTTAGCTCGGGGGGCGGTTAATCAGCCCCAGCATTTT. It is translated as CASSLARGAVNQPQHF.

The chain has TRBV19 and TRBJ1-2; D remains ambiguous. Germline V gene lookup returns CDR1 LNHDA and CDR2 SQIVND (reference sequence). CDR3 size: 12 residues. Between the trimmed V and J ends, which lost 6 bases and 3 bases, there was a span of 8 bases. The CDR3 is CASRKGDYGYTF. Written as DNA, the CDR3 is TGTGCCAGTAGGAAGGGTGACTATGGCTACACCTTC.

Only a few counts were recorded for this clonotype. The chain couples TRBV7-2 to TRBJ2-2; possible D gene TRBD2, 5 bases. CDR1 and CDR2 from the germline V gene are SGHTA and FQGNSA. This CDR3 contains 16 residues. The V end was cut by 2 bases, the J end by 1 base, with 11 bases between. The CDR3 reads CASSLRRTENTGELFF. CDR3 bases: TGTGCCAGCAGCTTAAGGAGGACTGAGAACACCGGGGAGCTGTTTTTT.

In its sample, this clonotype was seen a few times. The rearrangement joins TRBV12-5 to TRBJ2-7, with TRBD2 matching over 7 bases. The junction had 11 bases not matched to a gene; V was cut back by 6 bases and J by 0 bases. The CDR3 has 16 residues. Germline CDR1 reads LGHNT; CDR2 reads FRNRAP. CDR3 nucleotide sequence: TGTGCTAGTGGCACCCTTGGGGGGGAAAGCTCCTACGAGCAGTACTTC. Translation gives CASGTLGGESSYEQYF. Full variable domain (missing parts from reference TRBV12-5 and TRBJ2-7): DARVTQTPRHKVTEMGQEVTMRCQPILGHNTVFWYRQTMMQGLELLAYFRNRAPLDDSGMPKDRFSAEMPDATLATLKIQPSEPRDSAVYFCASGTLGGESSYEQYFGPGTRLTVT.

This clonotype was detected many times. This chain links TRBV6-5 with TRBJ2-7; TRBD1 or TRBD2 may be the D gene (5 bases each). CDR1 and CDR2 from the germline V gene are MNHEY and SVGAGI. This CDR3 has 15 amino acids. Trimming took 0 bases from V and 7 from J, leaving 16 bases between them. The CDR3, as DNA: TGTGCCAGCAGTTACTCGAGCCAGGGACGTAAAGAGCAGTACTTC. Translated, it gives CASSYSSQGRKEQYF.

This clonotype occurred many times. This CDR3 reads CAWSVSGGDEQYF. DNA of the CDR3: TGTGCCTGGAGTGTATCGGGGGGCGACGAGCAGTACTTC. The chain couples TRBV30 to TRBJ2-7; tentative D call: TRBD2 (7 bases). V was clipped by 0 bases and J by 5 bases, with 11 bases between them. The CDR3 sequence is 13 residues long. Germline lookup yields CDR1 GTSNPN and CDR2 SVGIG (reference sequence).

V and J are TRBV3-1 and TRBJ2-2; 8 bases line up with TRBD1. CDR1 is LGHDT and CDR2 is YNNKEL in the germline V gene (reference sequence). CDR3 length equals 15 residues. With 4 bases clipped from V and 7 bases from J, the junction kept 8 bases outside the gene matches. The CDR3: CASSPGTGDDGELFF. DNA for the CDR3: TGTGCCAGCAGCCCCGGGACAGGAGATGACGGGGAGCTGTTTTTT.

This clonotype occurred many times. The rearrangement uses TRBV2 and TRBJ2-5, with D possibly matching TRBD1 (5 bases). Trimming removed 4 bases at V and 4 bases at J, with 13 bases between. Germline loops: CDR1 SNHLY, CDR2 FYNNEI. The CDR3 is made up of 14 amino acids. The CDR3: CASSVMGRRETQYF. CDR3 bases: TGTGCCAGCAGTGTTATGGGGCGCCGAGAGACCCAGTACTTC. Full variable domain (rest looked up from reference TRBV2 and TRBJ2-5): EPEVTQTPSHQVTQMGQEVILRCVPISNHLYFYWYRQILGQKVEFLVSFYNNEISEKSEIFDDQFSVERPDGSNFTLKIRSTKLEDSAMYFCASSVMGRRETQYFGPGTRLLVL.

This clonotype was recorded many times. The V gene is TRBV3-1, the J gene TRBJ2-7; 12 positions match TRBD2. CDR1 and CDR2 (germline): LGHDT, YNNKEL (reference sequence). V shed 1 base and J 4 bases; nucleotides not matched to a gene: 2. The CDR3 loop spans 15 amino acids. The chain's CDR3 is CASSQGLAGEYEQYF. In DNA, the CDR3 is TGTGCCAGCAGCCAAGGACTAGCGGGGGAATACGAGCAGTACTTC.

This clonotype turned up a few times. This chain joins TRBV6-2 or TRBV6-3 and TRBJ2-3; 8 bases are a match to TRBD2. CDR1 is MNHEY, CDR2 SVGEGT, per germline. The CDR3 loop spans 20 amino acids. Trimming took 3 bases from V and 1 from J; bases not matched to a gene: 18. CDR3 region: CASSYIPGTRSDTGTDTQYF. The CDR3 DNA reads as TGTGCCAGCAGTTATATCCCCGGGACTAGAAGTGATACGGGCACAGATACGCAGTATTTT.

The DNA for the CDR3 is TGTGCCAGCAGCTTAGGCTTGGGCTACACCTTC. It yields the protein CASSLGLGYTF. This chain connects TRBV7-9 to TRBJ1-2; D call uncertain. Germline V CDR1 and CDR2: SEHNR, FQNEAQ (reference sequence). The CDR3 runs 11 residues. V was trimmed by 1 base and J by 8 bases, leaving 5 bases between them. Drawing the rest from reference TRBV7-9 and TRBJ1-2, the complete variable domain is DTGVSQNPRHKITKRGQNVTFRCDPISEHNRLYWYRQTLGQGPEFLTYFQNEAQLEKSRLLSDRFSAERPKGSFSTLEIQRTEQGDSAMYLCASSLGLGYTFGSGTRLTVV.

Ten or more counts support this clonotype. This rearrangement joins TRBV29-1 to TRBJ2-3; D gene unclear. V shed 5 bases and J shed 1 base, with 13 bases lying between them. CDR1 SQVTM and CDR2 ANQGSEA come from the germline V gene. The CDR3 runs to 14 residues. CDR3 in DNA: TGCAGCGTTCTTAGAAGTCTCCGCACAGATACGCAGTATTTT. It is translated as CSVLRSLRTDTQYF.

This clonotype was detected ten times or more. The chain carries TRBV10-3 and TRBJ2-3; D gene ambiguous. Germline loops: CDR1 ENHRY, CDR2 SYGVKD. The ends were cut back, 0 bases at V and 0 bases at J, with 13 bases in the middle. This CDR3 contains 17 residues. The CDR3 protein is CAISESEASDSTDTQYF. The CDR3 region has the DNA TGTGCCATCAGTGAGTCTGAAGCTTCGGATAGCACAGATACGCAGTATTTT.

This clonotype came up many times. V usage is TRBV6-5 and J usage is TRBJ1-6; D call uncertain. Germline V gives CDR1 MNHEY, CDR2 SVGAGI. This CDR3 is built from 14 residues. Trimming took 4 bases from V and 8 from J, leaving 12 bases between them. DNA for the CDR3: TGTGCCAGCAGTTCCCGGATTTGGGATTCACCCCTCCACTTT. Translating gives CASSSRIWDSPLHF.

This chain's CDR3 is CASSTLPTRGLDEQYF. The CDR3, as DNA: TGTGCCAGTAGTACCCTCCCTACACGGGGCCTGGACGAGCAGTACTTC. This chain connects TRBV19 to TRBJ2-7; D possibly uses TRBD1 or TRBD2 (5 bases each). The CDR3 is made up of 16 amino acids. V was cut by 4 bases and J by 5 bases, with 21 bases left in between. Germline V gene data show CDR1 as LNHDA and CDR2 as SQIVND (reference sequence).

V and J are TRBV6-1 and TRBJ1-4; 7 bases fit TRBD1. In germline, CDR1 is MNHNS, CDR2 SASEGT. The CDR3 length is 16 residues. The V and J ends lost 4 bases and 4 bases, in that order; junction bases with no gene match: 9. The CDR3 loop is CASSVKPGQINEKLFF. The DNA for the CDR3 is TGTGCCAGCAGTGTAAAACCGGGACAGATTAATGAAAAACTGTTTTTT.